This T cell receptor beta chain was recovered during a study of tumor-infiltrating lymphocytes in primary liver carcinoma. Production of TCR beta cDNA used roughly 480 ng total RNA together with a constant-region primer. Sequencing libraries for TCR beta derived from three nested multiplex PCR rounds that used slightly modified ARM-PCR. With TRBV1-TRBV30 forward primers and a C-beta reverse primer, the first two PCR rounds were run for about 10 cycles each. TCRdb used MiXCR to reprocess the multiplex PCR reads, holding one entry per CDR3 protein. The table has 300,000 to 350,000 distinct CDR3 sequences, about 61% seen once; the top ten hold roughly 6%. Germline CDR1 MNHEY, CDR2 SVGAGI. Trimming took 7 bases from V and 6 from J; bases not matched to a gene: 10. The CDR3 covers 14 residues. To note about this clonotype: This clone may be a read error of a much larger clone one base away.

Unsorted whole blood supplied the blood RNA, and germline DNA was isolated too. The origin of this receptor is a man aged 35 to 55 with primary liver carcinoma and hepatitis B virus infection. The sequenced sample consisted of peripheral blood. The genes are TRBV6-5 and TRBJ2-7; the match to TRBD2 covers 9 bases. The DNA of the CDR3 is TGTGCCAGCAATACCCCGGGACTAGCAGGCGAGCAGTACTTC. It codes for CASNTPGLAGEQYF.